The 31 T cell receptor beta chains below were found in one sample sequenced in a study of chemoradiotherapy in HPV16-positive cancers. Clones were read by immunoSEQ multiplex PCR, and TCRdb kept only the in-frame ones, dropping some. In the table there are about 21,000 clones, about 90% of which are singletons. The sequences come from blood, collected from a patient who underwent chemoradiotherapy. These receptors all stem from a human donor with HPV-associated anogenital cancer.

This chain links TRBV7-9 with TRBJ2-1; TRBD2 matches at 7 bases. The CDR3 has 15 amino acids. Germline V lookup: CDR1 SEHNR, CDR2 FQNEAQ (reference sequence). J lost 2 bases, V lost 4 bases, and 5 bases had no gene match. The chain's CDR3 is CASSSGGSTYNEQFF. Here the CDR3 DNA reads TGTGCCAGCAGCTCCGGGGGGTCTACCTACAATGAGCAGTTCTTC.

J is TRBJ1-1 and V is TRBV5-4; no definite D call. Germline CDR1 and CDR2: SGHNT and YYREEE (reference sequence). Between the trimmed V and J ends, which lost 0 bases and 5 bases, there was a span of 14 bases. The CDR3 has 15 amino acids. CDR3 DNA sequence: TGTGCCAGCAGCTTGGAGGACGTCCGAAGGACTGAAGCTTTCTTT. It yields the protein CASSLEDVRRTEAFF.

The genes are TRBV6-5 and TRBJ2-1; D may be TRBD2 (7 bases). Between the trimmed V and J ends, which lost 5 bases and 6 bases, there was a span of 14 bases. Germline V gene sequence: CDR1 MNHEY, CDR2 SVGAGI. The CDR3 length is 14 residues. DNA of the CDR3: TGTGCCAGCAGTCCGCGGGGGCCGGTCAATGAGCAGTTCTTC. It codes for CASSPRGPVNEQFF.

This sequence joins TRBV19 and TRBJ1-4; no clear D gene. The germline V gene encodes CDR1 LNHDA and CDR2 SQIVND (reference sequence). This CDR3 is built from 13 residues. V lost 4 bases, J lost 5 bases, and 8 bases lay in between. DNA of the CDR3: TGTGCCAGTAGTACAGGAGAGAATGAAAAACTGTTTTTT. Its translation: CASSTGENEKLFF.

This clone was seen only once. This sequence joins TRBV5-1 and TRBJ2-3; maybe TRBD1 (6 bases). This CDR3 has 15 residues. Trimming stripped 4 bases from V and 2 bases from J, with 14 bases between. Germline V gene data show CDR1 as SGHRS and CDR2 as YFSETQ. The CDR3 sequence: CASSPSGQITDTQYF. The DNA for the CDR3 is TGCGCCAGCAGCCCCTCGGGACAAATCACAGATACGCAGTATTTT.

The gene calls are TRBV19 and TRBJ2-5; no reliable D call. Deletions cut 3 bases from V and 2 bases from J, with 7 bases between. Germline CDR1 reads LNHDA; CDR2 reads SQIVND (reference sequence). The CDR3 spans 13 residues. The DNA of the CDR3 is TGTGCCAGTAGTATCACCGGTCAAGAGACCCAGTACTTC. This codes for CASSITGQETQYF.

The chain employs TRBV28 and TRBJ1-5, with 11 bases that match TRBD1. Trimming at V came to 3 bases and at J to 5 bases, leaving 6 bases not matched to a gene. The CDR3 is made up of 16 amino acids. CDR1 is MDHEN and CDR2 is SYDVKM in the germline V gene. The DNA for the CDR3 is TGTGCCAGCAGTTTCCTCAGGACAGGGGGCGATCAGCCCCAGCATTTT. Translated: CASSFLRTGGDQPQHF.

The J gene is TRBJ1-5, the V gene TRBV19, with D hard to call. V lost 8 bases and J lost 0, with 11 bases in between. This CDR3 comprises 14 residues. Germline CDR1 LNHDA, CDR2 SQIVND (reference sequence). CDR3 DNA sequence: TGTGCCAGTCGAAGAACAGATAGCAATCAGCCCCAGCATTTT. Translated, it gives CASRRTDSNQPQHF.

The chain combines TRBV4-3 with TRBJ2-7, with TRBD1 identical over 7 bases. Germline V gene data show CDR1 as LGHNA and CDR2 as YSLEER. The CDR3 has 19 residues. V shed 0 bases and J 3 bases; nucleotides not matched to a gene: 17. The CDR3 coding sequence is TGCGCCAGCAGCCAAGAAGCCCCAGGTCGCCAGGGGGTTAACTACGAGCAGTACTTC. Residues: CASSQEAPGRQGVNYEQYF.

This clone was observed once. The rearrangement joins TRBV4-3 to TRBJ2-2; TRBD2 agrees at 13 bases. V was pared by 0 bases and J by 4 bases, with 8 bases of the junction left unmatched. Per germline, CDR1 LGHNA and CDR2 YSLEER. The CDR3 has 19 amino acids. The CDR3, as DNA: TGCGCCAGCAGCCAAGATCTCGGACTAGCGGGAGTCATCACCGGGGAGCTGTTTTTT. As protein: CASSQDLGLAGVITGELFF.

The V call is TRBV2, the J call TRBJ2-2; D is unresolved. From germline, CDR1 is SNHLY and CDR2 FYNNEI. Trimming pared 0 bases from V and 2 bases from J, leaving 10 bases between. The CDR3 loop spans 16 amino acids. CDR3 loop: CASSEAPPTNTGELFF. The CDR3 DNA reads TGTGCCAGCAGTGAAGCTCCTCCTACAAACACCGGGGAGCTGTTTTTT.

The chain uses TRBV6-5 and TRBJ2-1, with a possible D match to TRBD1 (6 bases). Germline loops: CDR1 MNHEY, CDR2 SVGAGI. Trimming took 4 bases from V and 3 from J, leaving 10 bases between them. This CDR3 region has 14 residues. The CDR3 nucleotides read TGTGCCAGCAGTTTACGACAGGTCTACAATGAGCAGTTCTTC. Its protein product is CASSLRQVYNEQFF.

The gene calls are TRBV5-6 and TRBJ2-5; 10 nucleotides agree with TRBD2. Unmatched junction bases numbered 2, after V lost 1 base and J lost 2 bases. Germline loops: CDR1 SGHDT, CDR2 YYEEEE. The CDR3 has 15 residues. CDR3 coding DNA: TGTGCCAGCAGCTTGCCGGGACTAGCGCAAGAGACCCAGTACTTC. It specifies CASSLPGLAQETQYF.

V and J are TRBV7-2 and TRBJ1-1; D is undetermined. The CDR3 has 13 residues. Germline values: CDR1 SGHTA, CDR2 FQGNSA. With 5 bases removed from V and 0 bases from J, the gap between germline ends came to 7 bases. Here the CDR3 DNA reads TGTGCCAGCAGCCGCAGAATGAACACTGAAGCTTTCTTT. The encoded protein is CASSRRMNTEAFF.

The genes are TRBV27 and TRBJ1-1; D remains unclear. Germline V gene data show CDR1 as MNHEY and CDR2 as SMNVEV (reference sequence). Deletions cut 6 bases from V and 2 bases from J, with 10 bases between. This CDR3 is 13 amino acids long. CDR3 protein: CASRTRGNTEAFF. CDR3 sequence (DNA): TGTGCCAGCAGGACCCGGGGTAACACTGAAGCTTTCTTT.

CDR3 sequence reads: CASSYAGTRSSYEQFF. Here the CDR3 DNA reads TGTGCCAGCAGTTACGCCGGGACTAGATCTTCATATGAGCAGTTCTTC. This rearrangement joins TRBV6-5 to TRBJ2-1; 8 positions agree with TRBD2. The CDR3 sequence is 16 residues long. The J segment lost 8 bases and the V segment lost 2 bases, leaving 11 bases of the junction unmatched. Germline V lookup: CDR1 MNHEY, CDR2 SVGAGI.

The chain carries TRBV6-5 and TRBJ1-6; D is unclear. The ends were cut back, 6 bases at V and 4 bases at J, with 10 bases in the middle. CDR1 MNHEY and CDR2 SVGAGI come from the germline V gene. The CDR3 has 14 amino acids. The CDR3 DNA follows: TGTGCCAGCAGATATGACGGGTATAATTCACCCCTCCACTTT. Translating it yields CASRYDGYNSPLHF.

This sequence joins TRBV9 and TRBJ2-7, with a weak D call TRBD2 (7 bases). CDR3 size: 13 residues. Between the trimmed V and J ends, which lost 7 bases and 4 bases, there was a span of 15 bases. Germline V gene sequence: CDR1 SGDLS, CDR2 YYNGEE. CDR3 DNA sequence: TGTGCCAGCGGGGGGGGCTCCACTTACGAGCAGTACTTC. It is translated as CASGGGSTYEQYF.

This chain connects TRBV2 to TRBJ2-1; D unresolved. Trimming took 5 bases from V and 9 from J, leaving 8 bases between them. This CDR3 spans 11 amino acids. Germline-derived CDR1 and CDR2 are SNHLY and FYNNEI. As DNA, the CDR3 is TGTGCCAGCAGTAGCCTGATTGAGCAGTTCTTC. Protein product: CASSSLIEQFF.

This clone was seen just once. The chain is built from TRBV29-1 and TRBJ2-7; 7 nucleotides align to TRBD1. The ends lost 1 base at V and 3 bases at J; junction bases unmatched: 3. This CDR3 contains 13 residues. Germline CDR1 SQVTM, CDR2 ANQGSEA. The CDR3 protein is CSVEGTGHYEQYF. In nucleotides, the CDR3 is TGCAGCGTTGAAGGGACAGGACACTACGAGCAGTACTTC.

With regard to this clone: Germline and junction disagree at one end, which may indicate a read error. The V gene is TRBV7-7, the J gene TRBJ2-1, with 9 bases lining up with TRBD2. Germline V gives CDR1 SSHAT, CDR2 FNYEAQ (reference sequence). CDR3 length equals 13 residues. The CDR3 loop is CASSLREGLEQFF. The CDR3 DNA follows: TGTGCTAGCAGCTTGCGGGAGGGCCTTGAGCAGTTCTTC.

V usage is TRBV5-1 and J usage is TRBJ1-1, with 7 bases that match TRBD1. The length of the CDR3 is 14 residues. V was clipped by 4 bases and J by 2 bases; unmatched bases: 5. In germline, CDR1 is SGHRS, CDR2 YFSETQ. CDR3 protein: CASSLYRGNTEAFF. In DNA, the CDR3 is TGCGCCAGCAGCCTATACAGGGGTAACACTGAAGCTTTCTTT.

The gene calls are TRBV9 and TRBJ1-4; D might be TRBD1 (6 bases). The CDR3 covers 16 residues. CDR1 is SGDLS and CDR2 is YYNGEE in the germline V gene. Trimming cost V 3 bases and J 7 bases, with 19 bases left between them. In nucleotides, the CDR3 is TGTGCCAGCAGCGAGACGGGGGGCGAGGTCTTTGAAAAACTGTTTTTT. Encoded protein: CASSETGGEVFEKLFF.

The chain's CDR3 is CSARLTETQYF. CDR3 sequence (DNA): TGCAGTGCTAGATTAACAGAGACCCAGTACTTC. This sequence joins TRBV20-1 and TRBJ2-5, with D unclear. Trimming removed 2 bases at V and 4 bases at J, with 5 bases between. This CDR3 is built from 11 residues. The germline V gene encodes CDR1 DFQATT and CDR2 SNEGSKA (reference sequence).

This chain joins TRBV14 and TRBJ2-7; maybe TRBD1 (6 bases). Germline V CDR1 and CDR2: SGHDN, FVKESK. This CDR3 has 13 residues. The V end lost 1 base, the J end lost 2 bases, and 6 bases lay between the germline ends. The chain's CDR3 is CASSQGQAYEQYF. In DNA, the CDR3 is TGTGCCAGCAGCCAAGGACAGGCCTACGAGCAGTACTTC.

About this clone: At one end, the junction sequence differs from germline, possibly due to a read error. The chain is built from TRBV5-4 and TRBJ1-2, with 8 bases identical to TRBD1. Germline V gene lookup returns CDR1 SGHNT and CDR2 YYREEE (reference sequence). The CDR3 has 12 amino acids. The CDR3 sequence is CASSSPGQGFTF. The CDR3 bases are TGTGCCAGCAGCTCACCCGGACAGGGCTTCACCTTC.

The chain's CDR3 is CASSPGHVQAFF. The CDR3, as DNA: TGCGCCAGCAGCCCAGGACATGTTCAAGCTTTCTTT. The rearrangement joins TRBV5-1 to TRBJ1-1; D might be TRBD1 (5 bases). Germline CDR1 and CDR2: SGHRS and YFSETQ. The CDR3 is 12 amino acids. V lost 4 bases and J 9 bases, leaving 13 bases between the germline ends.

V and J are TRBV7-6 and TRBJ1-6; D is uncertain. The CDR3 sequence is 17 residues long. Germline V gene data show CDR1 as SGHVS and CDR2 as FNYEAQ. The V gene lost 5 bases and the J gene lost 8 bases, with 22 bases spanning the gap. CDR3 bases: TGTGCCAGCAGCCCAGCCGCCTTCAGTGCGAGTCATTCACCCCTCCACTTT. It translates to CASSPAAFSASHSPLHF.

The V call is TRBV5-4, the J call TRBJ1-5; no clear D. Germline V lookup: CDR1 SGHNT, CDR2 YYREEE (reference sequence). Trimming cost V 4 bases and J 2 bases, with 13 bases left between them. The CDR3 has 15 amino acids. The CDR3 spells CASSLAGGGNQPQHF. CDR3 coding DNA: TGTGCCAGCAGCCTTGCGGGAGGAGGCAATCAGCCCCAGCATTTT.

The genes are TRBV27 and TRBJ1-3, with D tentatively TRBD1 (6 bases). Looked up from germline, CDR1 is MNHEY and CDR2 is SMNVEV (reference sequence). Trimming shortened V by 2 bases and J by 8 bases, and 10 bases separated the two germline ends. There are 13 residues in the CDR3. CDR3 amino acids: CASSLGGADTIYF. The CDR3 DNA reads TGTGCCAGCAGTTTAGGGGGGGCAGACACCATATATTTT.

This chain uses TRBV27 with TRBJ2-7; 12 nucleotides agree with TRBD2. The CDR3 sequence is 16 residues long. CDR1 is MNHEY and CDR2 is SMNVEV in the germline V gene (reference sequence). The junction had 8 bases not matched to a gene; V was cut back by 6 bases and J by 2 bases. The CDR3 DNA reads as TGTGCCAGCAGGATATTGACTAGCGGGAGCCCCTACGAGCAGTACTTC. Translated: CASRILTSGSPYEQYF.